This TCR beta chain came from a study of graft-versus-host responses after intestinal transplantation. V lost 2 bases, J lost 8 bases, and 2 bases stayed unmatched. Germline CDR1 reads MNHNY; CDR2 reads SVGAGI (reference sequence). CDR3 size: 13 residues. The repertoire was sequenced with immunoSEQ multiplex PCR; TCRdb's copy has only in-frame clones and lacks some. The sample contains about 1,400 clones, 85% to 90% of which appear only once. The receptor was isolated from a human patient who received an intestinal transplant, so some T cells may come from the graft donor. The rearrangement uses TRBV6-6 and TRBJ2-1; 8 bases fit TRBD1. The sequencing used PBMCs, collected approximately 33 days after intestinal transplant. The DNA of the CDR3 is TGTGCCAGCAGTTACGGACAGGGCGATGAGCAGTTCTTC. The encoded protein is CASSYGQGDEQFF.